Below are 21 T cell receptor beta chains sequenced from a single sample in a study of CD8 T cells in ankylosing spondylitis. General study points: A TCR beta motif made of roughly eight highly homologous variants seemed typical of ankylosing spondylitis blood.

The antigens for these receptors are not known. TCRdb re-analysed the 5' RACE reads in MiXCR, keeping a single row per CDR3 protein. The sample carries 450,000 to 550,000 distinct CDR3 sequences, over 4% recorded once. Sequencing used blood, either unsorted or a sorted T cell fraction (not recorded which). These receptors were taken from a male donor with ankylosing spondylitis.

There are many counts of this clonotype. The genes are TRBV12-3 or TRBV12-4 and TRBJ1-1; TRBD1 is a possible D gene (6 bases). The CDR3 contains 18 residues. V lost 3 bases and J 0 bases, leaving 20 bases between the germline ends. The CDR3 here is CASSLDRPTPTMNTEAFF. Here the CDR3 DNA reads TGTGCCAGCAGTTTGGACAGACCTACTCCAACTATGAACACTGAAGCTTTCTTT.

This clonotype was seen repeatedly, ten times or more. V gene TRBV7-9 combines with J gene TRBJ2-1; D unresolved. Germline CDR1 reads SEHNR; CDR2 reads FQNEAQ (reference sequence). This CDR3 region has 14 residues. V gave up 2 bases and J gave up 5 bases, with 10 bases separating them. CDR3 coding DNA: TGTGCCAGCAGCTTAACTGCGGCCGACAATGAGCAGTTCTTC. This codes for CASSLTAADNEQFF. The full variable domain, rest sourced from reference TRBV7-9 and TRBJ2-1, is DTGVSQNPRHKITKRGQNVTFRCDPISEHNRLYWYRQTLGQGPEFLTYFQNEAQLEKSRLLSDRFSAERPKGSFSTLEIQRTEQGDSAMYLCASSLTAADNEQFFGPGTRLTVL.

V gene TRBV4-2 combines with J gene TRBJ2-3, with TRBD2 identical over 12 bases. CDR1 and CDR2 (germline): LGHNA, YNFKEQ. V lost 8 bases to trimming and J lost 0 bases; unmatched junction nucleotides: 6. This CDR3 region has 16 residues. The CDR3 reads CASGLAGGLSTDTQYF. The CDR3 nucleotides read TGTGCCAGCGGGCTAGCGGGGGGGCTAAGCACAGATACGCAGTATTTT.

This clonotype was counted at least ten times. This CDR3 reads CASSFYVEETQYF. CDR3 bases: TGTGCCAGCAGTTTCTACGTAGAAGAGACCCAGTACTTC. This rearrangement joins TRBV6-6 to TRBJ2-5; D is unresolved. V lost 4 bases and J lost 3, with 9 bases in between. The CDR3 is 13 amino acids. Germline assignment: CDR1 MNHNY and CDR2 SVGAGI (reference sequence).

This clonotype was counted many times. The J gene is TRBJ2-7, the V gene TRBV5-1, with 8 bases fitting TRBD1. Germline V CDR1 and CDR2: SGHRS, YFSETQ. The junction had 11 bases not matched to a gene; V was cut back by 4 bases and J by 8 bases. The CDR3 is made up of 14 amino acids. The CDR3: CASSPDGTGSKQYF. CDR3 bases: TGCGCCAGCAGCCCTGATGGGACAGGTTCAAAGCAGTACTTC.

Only a few counts were recorded for this clonotype. This sequence joins TRBV20-1 and TRBJ2-1, with D possibly being TRBD1 (5 bases). The germline gives CDR1 DFQATT, CDR2 SNEGSKA (reference sequence). V was trimmed by 0 bases and J by 8 bases, leaving 11 bases between them. This CDR3 spans 13 amino acids. CDR3 sequence (DNA): TGCAGTGCTAGAGAAAGGGTAGGGGATGAGCAGTTCTTC. Encoded protein: CSARERVGDEQFF.

Many counts were recorded for this clonotype. This chain uses TRBV10-3 with TRBJ2-5; D remains ambiguous. Per the germline V gene, CDR1 is ENHRY and CDR2 is SYGVKD. V lost 9 bases and J lost 4, with 18 bases in between. The CDR3 runs 14 residues. In nucleotides, the CDR3 is TGTGCCATAAGTCCGGGCGGCGCCCCAGAGACCCAGTACTTC. It specifies CAISPGGAPETQYF.

This clonotype was counted ten times or more. V is TRBV4-3 and J is TRBJ2-3; D remains unclear. This CDR3 is 16 amino acids long. Deletions cut 0 bases from V and 0 bases from J, with 10 bases between. From germline, CDR1 is LGHNA and CDR2 YSLEER. This CDR3 reads CASSQDVVASTDTQYF. The CDR3 region has the DNA TGCGCCAGCAGCCAAGACGTAGTCGCTAGCACAGATACGCAGTATTTT.

This clonotype was observed many times. The rearrangement joins TRBV20-1 to TRBJ2-2, with a tentative D call TRBD2 (5 bases). The CDR3 loop spans 14 amino acids. Looked up from germline, CDR1 is DFQATT and CDR2 is SNEGSKA (reference sequence). V dropped 0 bases and J dropped 5 bases, with 10 bases sitting between them. CDR3 nucleotides: TGCAGTGCTAGAGATGGGCGGAGGACCGGGGAGCTGTTTTTT. This translates into CSARDGRRTGELFF.

This clonotype appeared many times. The chain carries TRBV15 and TRBJ2-7, with 10 bases fitting TRBD1. This CDR3 region has 15 residues. Trimming took 3 bases from V and 2 from J; bases not matched to a gene: 4. Per the germline V gene, CDR1 is LNHNV and CDR2 is YYDKDF (reference sequence). For the CDR3, the DNA is TGTGCCACCAGCAGTAGGGACAGGGGAACCTACGAGCAGTACTTC. Translated: CATSSRDRGTYEQYF.

This clonotype was counted only a few times. The gene calls are TRBV20-1 and TRBJ2-1; possibly TRBD2 for D (5 bases). The CDR3 runs to 15 residues. Trimming shortened V by 0 bases and J by 6 bases, and 15 bases separated the two germline ends. In germline, CDR1 is DFQATT, CDR2 SNEGSKA (reference sequence). CDR3 loop: CSARDVLWERNEQFF. CDR3 nucleotide sequence: TGCAGTGCTAGAGATGTTTTGTGGGAGCGCAATGAGCAGTTCTTC.

This clonotype has at least ten counts. V usage is TRBV21-1 and J usage is TRBJ2-7; TRBD1, the table's D call, lacks a check against the DNA. TRBV21-1 is labeled a pseudogene. This CDR3 contains 17 residues. CDR3 sequence (DNA): TGTGCCAGCAGCTTCCCGTGGGAAAGTGGGGACAGCTACGAGCAGTACTTC. Protein sequence: CASSFPWESGDSYEQYF.

This clonotype was seen at least ten times. V is TRBV4-1 and J is TRBJ1-4; 8 nucleotides line up with TRBD1. V gave up 0 bases and J gave up 3 bases; unmatched junction bases: 3. The CDR3 is 16 amino acids. Germline V CDR1 and CDR2: MGHRA, YSYEKL. The CDR3 spells CASSQDRGQANEKLFF. As DNA, the CDR3 is TGCGCCAGCAGCCAAGATCGGGGACAGGCTAATGAAAAACTGTTTTTT.

This clonotype turned up a few times. The genes are TRBV4-1 and TRBJ2-1, with no clear D. Germline-derived CDR1 and CDR2 are MGHRA and YSYEKL. V was cut by 0 bases and J by 4 bases, with 7 bases left in between. The CDR3 covers 14 residues. In DNA, the CDR3 is TGCGCCAGCAGCCAAGATCACCCGTACAATGAGCAGTTCTTC. It encodes CASSQDHPYNEQFF.

This clonotype was counted many times. The chain employs TRBV6-2 or TRBV6-3 and TRBJ2-1, with D maybe TRBD2 (6 bases). This CDR3 has 15 amino acids. V was trimmed by 0 bases and J by 5 bases, leaving 11 bases between them. The V gene's germline CDR1 is MNHEY and CDR2 SVGEGT. CDR3 loop: CASSYSGRENNEQFF. The CDR3 region has the DNA TGTGCCAGCAGTTACTCAGGACGGGAGAACAATGAGCAGTTCTTC.

This clonotype has at least ten counts. The chain is built from TRBV5-5 and TRBJ2-7; 8 positions agree with TRBD2. CDR1 SGHKS and CDR2 YYEKEE come from the germline V gene (reference sequence). CDR3 length: 12 amino acids. Trimming at V came to 7 bases and at J to 2 bases, leaving 2 bases not matched to a gene. In DNA, the CDR3 is TGTGCCAGCCGGGAGGGCGCCTACGAGCAGTACTTC. It translates to CASREGAYEQYF.

Many counts were recorded for this clonotype. The J gene is TRBJ2-7, the V gene TRBV29-1, with 9 bases fitting TRBD1. In germline, CDR1 is SQVTM, CDR2 ANQGSEA. CDR3 length: 12 amino acids. J was trimmed by 5 bases and V by 6 bases; bases with no gene match: 5. The CDR3 nucleotides read TGCAGCGTACAGGGGGCGCAGAACGAGCAGTACTTC. Amino acid sequence: CSVQGAQNEQYF.

This clonotype has at least ten counts. V is TRBV7-9 and J is TRBJ2-7, with TRBD1 matching over 10 bases. This CDR3 has 15 amino acids. Germline values: CDR1 SEHNR, CDR2 FQNEAQ (reference sequence). V lost 1 base, J lost 7 bases, and 7 bases stayed unmatched. CDR3 region: CASSLGQGASEEQYF. The CDR3, as DNA: TGTGCCAGCAGCTTAGGACAGGGGGCTTCGGAGGAGCAGTACTTC.

This clonotype was observed many times. V is TRBV20-1 and J is TRBJ2-1; 8 bases line up with TRBD2. CDR1 is DFQATT and CDR2 is SNEGSKA in the germline V gene (reference sequence). The CDR3 loop spans 16 amino acids. J was trimmed by 5 bases and V by 6 bases; bases with no gene match: 15. CDR3 in DNA: TGCAGTGCACCGGTTTCGGGGGGGCACTTCCACAATGAGCAGTTCTTC. Its protein is CSAPVSGGHFHNEQFF.

This clonotype was seen many times. The rearrangement uses TRBV11-2 and TRBJ2-7; possible D gene TRBD1, 6 bases. The V gene's germline CDR1 is SGHAT and CDR2 FQNNGV. The V and J ends lost 1 base and 3 bases respectively, with 19 bases between them. CDR3 size: 17 residues. The CDR3 DNA reads as TGTGCCAGCAGCTTAGGGCAGGGGCCCGCTAATCTCTACGAGCAGTACTTC. Translating gives CASSLGQGPANLYEQYF.

This clonotype has a count of ten or more. The CDR3 is CSARWGQEIHEQYF. CDR3 sequence (DNA): TGCAGTGCTAGGTGGGGACAGGAGATCCACGAGCAGTACTTC. V usage is TRBV20-1 and J usage is TRBJ2-7; TRBD1 matches at 8 bases. The V gene's germline CDR1 is DFQATT and CDR2 SNEGSKA (reference sequence). The J segment lost 5 bases and the V segment lost 3 bases, leaving 9 bases of the junction unmatched. The CDR3 loop spans 14 amino acids.